Listed below are T cell receptor beta chains from one sample, sequenced in a study of blood T cell repertoires in COVID-19. The assay was immunoSEQ multiplex PCR, and TCRdb's table has in-frame clones only and misses some. Of a few hundred thousand clones in the sample, around 85% were seen once. Sequencing input: peripheral blood. The receptors were sampled from a woman aged 45-59 years with acute or convalescent COVID-19. Each CDR3 is given with its conserved first and last residue. The order of the fields is V gene, clone size, D gene, J gene, CDR3 protein, CDR3 DNA. D genes are given only for firm matches. Expanded clones get a size class; other rows say once, few or many, or leave the size out.

v_gene: TRBV19
abundance: NA
d_gene: NA
j_gene: TRBJ1-5
CDR3aa: CASSQGPDQPQHF
CDR3nt: TGTGCCAGTAGTCAGGGGCCGGATCAGCCCCAGCATTTT

v_gene: TRBV11-3
abundance: NA
d_gene: NA
j_gene: TRBJ1-1
CDR3aa: CASSTRRGTEAFF
CDR3nt: TGTGCCAGCAGCACGAGGCGGGGCACTGAAGCTTTCTTT

v_gene: TRBV10-3
abundance: NA
d_gene: NA
j_gene: TRBJ1-2
CDR3aa: CATGGGHYGYTF
CDR3nt: TGTGCCACTGGGGGGGGACATTATGGCTACACCTTC

v_gene: TRBV6-5
abundance: few
d_gene: NA
j_gene: TRBJ1-3
CDR3aa: CASSQPDRGNTIYF
CDR3nt: TGTGCCAGCAGTCAACCCGACAGGGGAAACACCATATATTTT

v_gene: TRBV2
abundance: NA
d_gene: NA
j_gene: TRBJ1-5
CDR3aa: CASSEDGEGWQPQHF
CDR3nt: TGTGCCAGCAGTGAAGATGGGGAGGGCTGGCAGCCCCAGCATTTT

v_gene: TRBV18
abundance: NA
d_gene: TRBD1
j_gene: TRBJ2-1
CDR3aa: CASQADRTYNEQFF
CDR3nt: TGTGCCAGCCAAGCGGACAGGACATACAATGAGCAGTTCTTC

v_gene: TRBV9
abundance: NA
d_gene: NA
j_gene: TRBJ2-5
CDR3aa: CASSVLREETQYF
CDR3nt: TGTGCCAGCAGCGTATTAAGGGAGGAGACCCAGTACTTC

v_gene: TRBV4-1
abundance: once
d_gene: TRBD1
j_gene: TRBJ1-3
CDR3aa: CASSRGTGFSGNTIYF
CDR3nt: TGCGCCAGCAGCCGAGGGACAGGTTTCTCTGGAAACACCATATATTTT

v_gene: TRBV5-4
abundance: NA
d_gene: NA
j_gene: TRBJ1-1
CDR3aa: CASSLEQGSTEAFF
CDR3nt: TGTGCCAGCAGCTTGGAGCAGGGGAGCACTGAAGCTTTCTTT

v_gene: TRBV27
abundance: NA
d_gene: NA
j_gene: TRBJ1-1
CDR3aa: CASSSWGGDNTEAFF
CDR3nt: TGTGCCAGCAGTTCTTGGGGGGGGGATAACACTGAAGCTTTCTTT

v_gene: TRBV29-1
abundance: NA
d_gene: NA
j_gene: TRBJ1-5
CDR3aa: CSVVQGRGPQHF
CDR3nt: TGCAGCGTTGTACAGGGAAGGGGCCCCCAGCATTTT

v_gene: TRBV24-1
abundance: NA
d_gene: NA
j_gene: TRBJ1-2
CDR3aa: CATSDSQGWGGYTF
CDR3nt: TGTGCCACCAGTGATTCCCAGGGGTGGGGCGGCTACACCTTC

v_gene: TRBV7-9
abundance: NA
d_gene: TRBD1
j_gene: TRBJ1-1
CDR3aa: CASSRGQLGTEAFF
CDR3nt: TGTGCCAGCAGCCGGGGACAGCTAGGCACTGAAGCTTTCTTT

v_gene: TRBV7-9
abundance: few
d_gene: TRBD2
j_gene: TRBJ2-7
CDR3aa: CASSRLAGTYEQYF
CDR3nt: TGTGCCAGCAGCCGACTAGCGGGGACCTACGAGCAGTACTTC

v_gene: TRBV3-1/TRBV3-2
abundance: NA
d_gene: NA
j_gene: TRBJ1-4
CDR3aa: CASSRLRQSGEKLFF
CDR3nt: TGTGCCAGCAGCCGCCTGAGGCAATCCGGAGAAAAACTGTTTTTT

v_gene: TRBV19
abundance: NA
d_gene: NA
j_gene: TRBJ2-1
CDR3aa: CASSIEGGNEQFF
CDR3nt: TGTGCCAGTAGTATTGAGGGAGGCAATGAGCAGTTCTTC

v_gene: TRBV6-1
abundance: NA
d_gene: NA
j_gene: TRBJ2-3
CDR3aa: CASSEGGRSLDTQYF
CDR3nt: TGTGCCAGCAGTGAGGGGGGGCGTTCATTAGATACGCAGTATTTT

v_gene: TRBV7-2
abundance: NA
d_gene: TRBD2
j_gene: TRBJ2-3
CDR3aa: CASSLGEAGGPTDTQYF
CDR3nt: TGTGCCAGCAGCCTAGGCGAAGCGGGAGGGCCGACAGATACGCAGTATTTT

v_gene: TRBV6-1
abundance: NA
d_gene: NA
j_gene: TRBJ2-4
CDR3aa: CASSDKAQAKNIQYF
CDR3nt: TGTGCCAGCAGTGATAAGGCACAGGCCAAAAACATTCAGTACTTC

v_gene: TRBV30
abundance: NA
d_gene: NA
j_gene: TRBJ2-1
CDR3aa: CAWSVNTGVVDEQFF
CDR3nt: TGTGCCTGGAGTGTAAATACGGGAGTGGTGGATGAGCAGTTCTTC

v_gene: TRBV6-5
abundance: NA
d_gene: NA
j_gene: TRBJ1-6
CDR3aa: CASSLFSGSNSPLHF
CDR3nt: TGTGCCAGTTCTCTTTTCAGCGGGAGCAATTCACCCCTCCACTTT

v_gene: TRBV7-3
abundance: NA
d_gene: TRBD1
j_gene: TRBJ1-2
CDR3aa: CASSDDRADGYTF
CDR3nt: TGTGCCAGCAGCGATGACAGGGCGGATGGCTACACCTTC

v_gene: TRBV25-1
abundance: NA
d_gene: TRBD1
j_gene: TRBJ1-6
CDR3aa: CASSEIRQGESPLHF
CDR3nt: TGTGCCAGCAGTGAAATAAGGCAGGGGGAATCACCCCTCCACTTT

v_gene: TRBV5-5
abundance: NA
d_gene: NA
j_gene: TRBJ1-1
CDR3aa: CASSLGPTVPYTEAFF
CDR3nt: TGTGCCAGCAGCTTGGGCCCCACAGTTCCCTACACTGAAGCTTTCTTT

v_gene: TRBV11-2
abundance: NA
d_gene: TRBD2
j_gene: TRBJ2-3
CDR3aa: CASSLGGPTDTQYF
CDR3nt: TGTGCCAGCAGCTTGGGAGGGCCCACGGATACGCAGTATTTT

v_gene: TRBV27
abundance: NA
d_gene: NA
j_gene: TRBJ1-5
CDR3aa: CASSLTANSNQPQHF
CDR3nt: TGTGCCAGCAGTTTGACAGCTAATAGCAATCAGCCCCAGCATTTT

v_gene: TRBV5-1
abundance: NA
d_gene: TRBD1
j_gene: TRBJ1-1
CDR3aa: CASSWTGGEWDTEAFF
CDR3nt: TGCGCCAGCAGCTGGACAGGGGGCGAGTGGGACACTGAAGCTTTCTTT

v_gene: TRBV6-2/TRBV6-3
abundance: NA
d_gene: NA
j_gene: TRBJ2-7
CDR3aa: CASSYSGKGENF
CDR3nt: TGTGCCAGCAGTTACTCAGGAAAGGGGGAGAACTTC

v_gene: TRBV27
abundance: NA
d_gene: TRBD1
j_gene: TRBJ1-2
CDR3aa: CASSLGQGGNYGYTF
CDR3nt: TGTGCCAGCAGTTTGGGACAGGGTGGAAACTATGGCTACACCTTC

v_gene: TRBV7-9
abundance: NA
d_gene: NA
j_gene: TRBJ2-3
CDR3aa: CASEESGTDTQYF
CDR3nt: TGTGCCAGCGAGGAGTCGGGCACAGATACGCAGTATTTT